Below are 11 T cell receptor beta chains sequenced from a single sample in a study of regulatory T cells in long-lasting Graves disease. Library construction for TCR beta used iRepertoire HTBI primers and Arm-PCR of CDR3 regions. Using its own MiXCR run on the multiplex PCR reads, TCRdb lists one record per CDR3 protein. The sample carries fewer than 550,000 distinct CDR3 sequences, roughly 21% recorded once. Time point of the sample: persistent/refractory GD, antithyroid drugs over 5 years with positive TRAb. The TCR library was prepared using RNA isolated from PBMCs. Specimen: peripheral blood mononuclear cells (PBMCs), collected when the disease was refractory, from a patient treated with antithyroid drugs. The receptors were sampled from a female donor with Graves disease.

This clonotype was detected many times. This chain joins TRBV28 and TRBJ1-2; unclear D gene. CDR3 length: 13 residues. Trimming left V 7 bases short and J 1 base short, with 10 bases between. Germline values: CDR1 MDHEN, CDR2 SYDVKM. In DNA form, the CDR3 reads TGTGCCAGCACGGAGCAACTTAACTATGGCTACACCTTC. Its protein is CASTEQLNYGYTF.

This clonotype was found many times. DNA of the CDR3: TGTGCCAGCAGCCAAGCGGGAGGGGACACTGAAGCTTTCTTT. It codes for CASSQAGGDTEAFF. J is TRBJ1-1 and V is TRBV3-1, with D perhaps TRBD1 (5 bases). The germline gives CDR1 LGHDT, CDR2 YNNKEL (reference sequence). The V gene lost 1 base and the J gene lost 3 bases, with 9 bases spanning the gap. This CDR3 has 14 amino acids. Supplemented by reference TRBV3-1 and TRBJ1-1, the full variable domain reads DTAVSQTPKYLVTQMGNDKSIKCEQNLGHDTMYWYKQDSKKFLKIMFSYNNKELIINETVPNRFSPKSPDKAHLNLHINSLELGDSAVYFCASSQAGGDTEAFFGQGTRLTVV.

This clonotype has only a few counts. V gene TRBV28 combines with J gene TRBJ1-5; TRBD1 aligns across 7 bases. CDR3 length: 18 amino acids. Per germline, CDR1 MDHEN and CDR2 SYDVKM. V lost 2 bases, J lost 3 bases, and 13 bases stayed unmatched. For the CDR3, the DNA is TGTGCCAGCAGTTTACACCTTGGGACAGTTAGGAACAATCAGCCCCAGCATTTT. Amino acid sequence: CASSLHLGTVRNNQPQHF.

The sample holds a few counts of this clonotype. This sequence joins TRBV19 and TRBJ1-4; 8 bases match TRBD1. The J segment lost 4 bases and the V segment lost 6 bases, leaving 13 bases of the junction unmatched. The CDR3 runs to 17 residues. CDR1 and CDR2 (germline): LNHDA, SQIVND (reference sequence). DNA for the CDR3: TGTGCCAGTAGCCGCACAACTCAGGGGGCTGGTAATGAAAAACTGTTTTTT. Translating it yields CASSRTTQGAGNEKLFF.

The CDR3 nucleotides read TGCGCCAGCAGCCAAGAGAGGGGGCCTACGAGACATGGCTACACCTTC. Protein sequence: CASSQERGPTRHGYTF. This chain links TRBV4-1 with TRBJ1-2, with TRBD1 matching over 7 bases. Germline V gives CDR1 MGHRA, CDR2 YSYEKL. The V and J ends lost 0 bases and 6 bases, in that order; junction bases with no gene match: 10. This CDR3 has 16 amino acids.

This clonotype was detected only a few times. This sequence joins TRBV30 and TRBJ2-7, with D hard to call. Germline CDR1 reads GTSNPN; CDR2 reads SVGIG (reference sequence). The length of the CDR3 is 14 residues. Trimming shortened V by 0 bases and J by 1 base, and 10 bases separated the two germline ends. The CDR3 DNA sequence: TGTGCCTGGAGTGTCCCGGCCTCATCCTACGAGCAGTACTTC. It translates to CAWSVPASSYEQYF.

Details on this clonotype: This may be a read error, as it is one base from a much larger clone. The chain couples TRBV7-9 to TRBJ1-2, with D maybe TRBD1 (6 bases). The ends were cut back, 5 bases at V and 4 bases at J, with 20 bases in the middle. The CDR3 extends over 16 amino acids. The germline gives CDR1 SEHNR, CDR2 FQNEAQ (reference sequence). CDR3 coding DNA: TGTGCCAGCAGCGTAATTAACAGGGACGGTAGCTATGGCTACACCTTC. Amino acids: CASSVINRDGSYGYTF.

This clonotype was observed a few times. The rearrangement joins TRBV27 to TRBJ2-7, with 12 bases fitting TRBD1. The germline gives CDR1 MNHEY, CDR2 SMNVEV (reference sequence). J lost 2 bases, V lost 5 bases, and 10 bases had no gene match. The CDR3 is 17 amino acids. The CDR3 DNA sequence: TGTGCCAGCAGTCGGGACAGGGGGCGACGAATGGCCTACGAGCAGTACTTC. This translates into CASSRDRGRRMAYEQYF.

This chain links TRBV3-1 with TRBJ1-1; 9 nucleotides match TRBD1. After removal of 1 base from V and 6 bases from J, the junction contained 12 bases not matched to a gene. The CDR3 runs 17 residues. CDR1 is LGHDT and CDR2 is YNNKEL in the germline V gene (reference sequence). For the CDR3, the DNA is TGTGCCAGCAGCCAAGTGAAGTGGGGGACAGGGCTCGCTGAAGCTTTCTTT. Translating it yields CASSQVKWGTGLAEAFF. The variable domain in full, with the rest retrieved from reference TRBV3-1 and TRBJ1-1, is DTAVSQTPKYLVTQMGNDKSIKCEQNLGHDTMYWYKQDSKKFLKIMFSYNNKELIINETVPNRFSPKSPDKAHLNLHINSLELGDSAVYFCASSQVKWGTGLAEAFFGQGTRLTVV.

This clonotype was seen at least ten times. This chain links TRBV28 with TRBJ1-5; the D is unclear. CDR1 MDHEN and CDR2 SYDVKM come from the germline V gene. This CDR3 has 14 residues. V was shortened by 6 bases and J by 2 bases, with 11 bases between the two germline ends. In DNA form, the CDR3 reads TGTGCCAGCAGCATACCTCGGGGCAATCAGCCCCAGCATTTT. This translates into CASSIPRGNQPQHF.

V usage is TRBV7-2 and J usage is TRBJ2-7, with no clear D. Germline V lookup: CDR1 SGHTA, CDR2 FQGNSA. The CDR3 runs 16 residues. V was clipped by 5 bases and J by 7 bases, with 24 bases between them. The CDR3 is CASSPLPNSWLGEQYF. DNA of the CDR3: TGTGCCAGCAGCCCCCTCCCCAACTCGTGGCTTGGGGAGCAGTACTTC.